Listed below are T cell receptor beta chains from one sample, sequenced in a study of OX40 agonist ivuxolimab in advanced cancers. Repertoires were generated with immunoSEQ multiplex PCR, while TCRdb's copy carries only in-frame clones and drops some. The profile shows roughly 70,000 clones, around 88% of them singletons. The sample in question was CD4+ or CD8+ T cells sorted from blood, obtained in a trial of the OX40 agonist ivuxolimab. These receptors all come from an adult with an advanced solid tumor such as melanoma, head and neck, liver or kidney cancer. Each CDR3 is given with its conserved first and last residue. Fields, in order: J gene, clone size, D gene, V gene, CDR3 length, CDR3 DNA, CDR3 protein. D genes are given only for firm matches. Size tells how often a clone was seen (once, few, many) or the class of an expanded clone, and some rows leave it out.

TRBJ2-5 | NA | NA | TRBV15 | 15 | TGTGCCACCAGCTACTCCCGGGGGAAGGAAGAGACCCAGTACTTC | CATSYSRGKEETQYF
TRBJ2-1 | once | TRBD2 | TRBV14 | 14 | TGTGCCAGCAGCCAAGAACAAGCGGGGGGCTCCCGGGTCTTC | CASSQEQAGGSRVF
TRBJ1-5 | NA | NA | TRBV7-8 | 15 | TGTGCCAGCAGCCCAGTAGACAGGAGTATCCAGCCCCAGCATTTT | CASSPVDRSIQPQHF
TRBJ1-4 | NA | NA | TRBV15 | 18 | TGTGCCACCAGCAGAGATCGGACGGGGGGGGCGAGTCGGGAACAACTGTTTTTT | CATSRDRTGGASREQLFF
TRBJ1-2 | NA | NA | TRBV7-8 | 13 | TGTGCCAGCAGCATTGATTTCAGCTATGGCTACACCTTC | CASSIDFSYGYTF
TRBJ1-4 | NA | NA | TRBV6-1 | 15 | TGTGCCAGCAGTGAAAGCTCAGTTGGCGGTGAAAAACTGTTTTTT | CASSESSVGGEKLFF
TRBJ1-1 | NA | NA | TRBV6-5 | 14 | TGTGCCAGCAGTTACTCAGGTGGGGACACTGAAGCTTTCTTT | CASSYSGGDTEAFF
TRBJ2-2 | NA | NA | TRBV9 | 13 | TGTGCCAGCAGCCCCCGAGGCACCGGGGAGCTGTTTTTT | CASSPRGTGELFF
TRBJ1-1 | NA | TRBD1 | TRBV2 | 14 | TGTGCCAGCACCGCCCAGGGGGCTGGAACTGAAGCTTTCTTT | CASTAQGAGTEAFF
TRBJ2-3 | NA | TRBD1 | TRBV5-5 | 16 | TGTGCCAGCACCTTAAACCCAGGACAGGTTTTAGATACGCAGTATTTT | CASTLNPGQVLDTQYF
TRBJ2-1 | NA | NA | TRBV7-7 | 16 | TGTGCTAGCAGCAAAGCCCCCGGGACACTATACAATGAGCAGTTCTTC | CASSKAPGTLYNEQFF
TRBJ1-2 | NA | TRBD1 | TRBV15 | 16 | TGTGCCACCAGCAGGGCTGGACAGGGAGGGGACTATGGCTACACCTTC | CATSRAGQGGDYGYTF
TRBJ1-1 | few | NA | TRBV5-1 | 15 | TGCGCCAGCAGCTTGGAAGGGGTAGGTGACACTGAAGCTTTCTTT | CASSLEGVGDTEAFF
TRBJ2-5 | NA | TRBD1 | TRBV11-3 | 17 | TGTGCCAGCAGCCTCAACCCGCCAGGGACAGGGCAAGAGACCCAGTACTTC | CASSLNPPGTGQETQYF
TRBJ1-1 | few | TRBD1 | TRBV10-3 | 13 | TGTGCCATCAGTGAGGGGCAGGGGGACGGCGCTTTCTTT | CAISEGQGDGAFF
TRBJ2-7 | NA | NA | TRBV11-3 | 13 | TGTGCCAGCAGCCTGACAGACGCCTACGAGCAGTACTTC | CASSLTDAYEQYF
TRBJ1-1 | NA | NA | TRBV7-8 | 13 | TGTGCCAGCAGCTTAACAGGGAACACTGAAGCTTTCTTT | CASSLTGNTEAFF
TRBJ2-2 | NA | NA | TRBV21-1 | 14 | TGTGCCAGCAGCTACCTCCGCGGCGCCGGGGAGCTGTTTTTT | CASSYLRGAGELFF
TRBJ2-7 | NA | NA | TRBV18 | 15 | TGTGCCAGCTCACCAGGACACGGATCGTGGGGCGAGCAGTACTTC | CASSPGHGSWGEQYF
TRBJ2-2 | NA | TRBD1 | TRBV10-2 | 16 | TGCGCCAGCAGTGGGAGGGGGACAGGGGACACCGGGGAGCTGTTTTTT | CASSGRGTGDTGELFF
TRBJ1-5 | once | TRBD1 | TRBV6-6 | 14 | TGTGCCAGCAGTTACCCTCGACAGGGGCAGCCCCAGCATTTT | CASSYPRQGQPQHF
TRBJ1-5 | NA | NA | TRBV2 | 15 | TGTGCCAGCAGTGAGGACGGACAGAGCAATCAGCCCCAGCATTTT | CASSEDGQSNQPQHF
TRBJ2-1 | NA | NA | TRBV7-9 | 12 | TGTGCCAGCAGCTTCCAGGCCAATGAGCAGTTCTTC | CASSFQANEQFF
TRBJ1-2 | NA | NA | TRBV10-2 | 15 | TGCGCCAGCAGTGACAGCTTCCAGTTTAACTATGGCTACACCTTC | CASSDSFQFNYGYTF
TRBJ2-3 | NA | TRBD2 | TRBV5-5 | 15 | TGTGCCAGCAGCCGCAGCGGGGGGGGGACAGATACGCAGTATTTT | CASSRSGGGTDTQYF
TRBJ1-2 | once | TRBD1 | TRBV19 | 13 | TGTGCCAGTAGTATACAGGGGGCCGATGGCTACACCTTC | CASSIQGADGYTF
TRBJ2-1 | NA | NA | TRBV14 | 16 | TGTGCCAGCAGCCAAGCAGGGGCCCCTGGGGGCAATGAGCAGTTCTTC | CASSQAGAPGGNEQFF
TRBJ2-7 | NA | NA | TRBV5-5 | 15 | TGTGCCAGCAGCTTGGACGGGGTCTCCTCCTACGAGCAGTACTTC | CASSLDGVSSYEQYF
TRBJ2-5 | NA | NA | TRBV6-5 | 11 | TGTGCCAGCAGTACGATGGGAGAGCAGTACTTC | CASSTMGEQYF
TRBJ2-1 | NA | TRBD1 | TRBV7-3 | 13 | TGTGCCAGCAGCTGGGACAGCTACAATGAGCAGTTCTTC | CASSWDSYNEQFF
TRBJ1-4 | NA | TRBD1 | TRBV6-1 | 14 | TGTGCCAGCACCCGGACAGGGGCTAATGAAAAACTGTTTTTT | CASTRTGANEKLFF
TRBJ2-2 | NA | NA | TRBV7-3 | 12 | TGTGCCAGCAGCCAAGGGTCCGGGGAGCTGTTTTTT | CASSQGSGELFF
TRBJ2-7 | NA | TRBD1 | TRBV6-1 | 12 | TGTGCCAGCAGCCGGGACAGGGGGCTCGAGTACTTC | CASSRDRGLEYF
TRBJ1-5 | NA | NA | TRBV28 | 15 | TGTGCCAGCAGTTTAGGGGGGGGTAGCAATCAGCCCCAGCATTTT | CASSLGGGSNQPQHF
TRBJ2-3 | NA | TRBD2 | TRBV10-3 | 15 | TGTGCCATCAGTGAAATCAGCGGGGGCACAGATACGCAGTATTTT | CAISEISGGTDTQYF
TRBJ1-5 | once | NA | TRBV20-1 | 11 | TGCAGTGCTAGTGGGTCGCAGCCCCAGCATTTT | CSASGSQPQHF
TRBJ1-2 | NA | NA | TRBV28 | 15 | TGTGCCAGCAGTTATGGAGGACCAGGCCTCTATGGCTACACCTTC | CASSYGGPGLYGYTF
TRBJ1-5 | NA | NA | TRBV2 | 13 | TGTGCCAGCAGTGCCGAGGTTAATCAGCCCCAGCATTTT | CASSAEVNQPQHF
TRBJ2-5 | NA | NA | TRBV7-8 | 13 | TGTGCCAGCAGCTTTGAGGGGCTGGAGACCCAGTACTTC | CASSFEGLETQYF
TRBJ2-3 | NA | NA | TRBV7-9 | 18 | TGTGCCAGCAGCTCCACCCCGGGCCATCGGGCGGGCACAGATACGCAGTATTTT | CASSSTPGHRAGTDTQYF
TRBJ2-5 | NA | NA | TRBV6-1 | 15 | TGTGCCAGCAGCCCACTTGGGGGGGGGCGAGAGACCCAGTACTTC | CASSPLGGGRETQYF
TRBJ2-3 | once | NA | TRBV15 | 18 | TGTGCCACCAGCACCCCCCGGGTGGCGGGGTTAAGCACAGATACGCAGTATTTT | CATSTPRVAGLSTDTQYF
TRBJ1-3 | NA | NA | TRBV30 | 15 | TGTGCCTGGAGTGAGATTGGGGGAGCTGGAAACACCATATATTTT | CAWSEIGGAGNTIYF
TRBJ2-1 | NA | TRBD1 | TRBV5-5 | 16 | TGTGCCAGCAGCTCCATCGGACAGGGATCTAAGAATGAGCAGTTCTTC | CASSSIGQGSKNEQFF